The present TCR beta chain was sequenced within a study of neurological immune-mediated disorders (dated by TCRdb to 2018 to 2020). Study-level background: Of the approximately 34 multiple sclerosis patients, approximately 30 had relapsing-remitting MS and 3 had secondary progressive MS. Alongside PBMC samples, the set of about 100 TCR-beta libraries contained longitudinal samples, technical triplicates, and paired CD4+ and CD8+ T-cell subsets that had been sorted. Peripheral blood TCR-beta repertoires from patients with HTLV-I-associated myelopathy (HAM/TSP), patients with multiple sclerosis, and healthy controls were compared in the study using UMI-based sequencing. The cohort included some 66 subjects: about 15 with HAM/TSP, roughly 35 with multiple sclerosis, and some 20 healthy controls. Paper-wide results and their limitations: The MS cluster showed no association with clinical or MRI features, and the authors stated that larger cohorts are needed. The highest TCR clonal expansion was observed in HAM/TSP patients, whereas the lowest was observed in MS patients, even when compared with healthy controls. Phylogenetic analysis grouped repertoires from 18 of 34 MS patients into a cluster of related CDR3 sequences, suggesting a possible repertoire-level signature. Across subjects, expanded clones never shared an identical CDR3 amino acid sequence, which suggests that the TCR-beta repertoires in every group were private.

cDNA was synthesized by template-switch 5'RACE using a primer carrying a 10-nucleotide random unique molecular identifier by which each TCR transcript was tagged. Every sequencing run covered 15-18 subjects and yielded more than 170 million TCR-beta sequences. The RNeasy kit was used to extract total RNA. The KAPA Real-time Library Amplification kit was used to amplify TCR-beta VDJ regions with primers targeting the TCR constant region and the 5'RACE anchor. Sample indexes and Illumina adaptors were added in a first PCR, and a second PCR then increased library yield. After Ampure bead purification, the TCR product of roughly 650 bp was size-selected on a 2% E-gel SizeSelection system. Before pooling, library quality was assessed on a Bioanalyzer, concentration was determined with Qubit, and library quantification was performed with the Kapa Library Quantification kit. Paired-end 2 x 150 bp sequencing of the libraries was performed on an Illumina HiSeq 2500. To increase sequence diversity, roughly 25-31% phiX was spiked into each library pool. Per the source publication's procedure: Quality-filtered reads were processed with the UMI-based MiGEC pipeline, which removed over 75% of raw TCR sequences during error correction. VDJ genes were aligned to IMGT germline references, and clonotypes were defined by unique CDR3 amino acid sequence plus V-J genes. Clonal expansion, Shannon diversity and CDR3 relatedness were evaluated with VDJtools (CalcPairwiseDistances, ClusterSamples), while phylogenetic trees were built in CLCbio workbench. Expanded clones were defined as having at least 8 unique UMIs, based on coefficient-of-variation modelling across technical triplicates. In-frame beta chains were kept once TCRdb had trimmed the public reads at Q25 with fastp and called clones with MiXCR. A single entry per CDR3 protein holds the most common genes and DNA from its merged rows. TCRdb, not the original authors, processed these V and J calls. In this sample the table shows 45,000 to 60,000 distinct CDR3 sequences, 2% to 3% of which occur a single time. Around 2.8% of the sample rests with the top ten.

This clonotype was counted ten times or more. The clone's antigen remains unknown. No base quality information exists; no much larger clone differs at one position. The germline V gene gives CDR1 as SGHRS and CDR2 as YFSETQ. V is cut by 0 bases and J by 0 bases, and the space between the germline ends is 9 bases. Its CDR3 holds 15 amino acids, cysteine through phenylalanine. Only the CDR3 portion is preserved as DNA: 45 bases, with reading frame beginning at the first base. Libraries from unsorted PBMCs were made from 2 million PBMCs kept in RNAlater at -80 degrees C until RNA extraction. Multiple sclerosis patients were enrolled in a US clinical protocol under which disease progression was evaluated by magnetic resonance imaging. PBMCs were separated from peripheral blood using Ficoll-Hypaque density gradient centrifugation and then cryopreserved in liquid nitrogen.

This TCR was sampled from a man in his forties or fifties with multiple sclerosis. Input material: PBMCs. The rearrangement combines TRBV5-1 with TRBJ1-1; possibly the D gene is TRBD1, per 5 matching bases. The CDR3 protein is CASSLGWGLNTEAFF. In nucleotide form, the sequence is TGCGCCAGCAGCTTGGGCTGGGGCTTGAACACTGAAGCTTTCTTT.